Listed below are T cell receptor beta chains from one sample, sequenced in a study of blood T cell repertoires in COVID-19. TCRdb's copy holds only in-frame clones and misses some; the assay was immunoSEQ multiplex PCR. Of 150,000 to 200,000 clones in the sample, just over 90% were seen once. Sequenced: peripheral blood. The receptors originated from an older woman with COVID-19, enrolled during active disease. Each CDR3 is given with its conserved first and last residue. The order of the fields is V gene, clone size, CDR3 length, J gene, D gene, CDR3 DNA, CDR3 protein. The D gene is left open where the match is weak. The size field is filled for only some rows; it gives once, few, many or a size class.

V gene: TRBV10-3
clone size: .
CDR3 length: 16
J gene: TRBJ2-5
D gene: TRBD2
CDR3 DNA: TGTGCCATCAGTGACCAGACTAGCGGGGGCGGAGAGACCCAGTACTTC
CDR3 protein: CAISDQTSGGGETQYF

V gene: TRBV7-9
clone size: .
CDR3 length: 13
J gene: TRBJ2-5
D gene: TRBD1
CDR3 DNA: TGTGCCAGCAGCTCCAGGGGGCAGGAGACCCAGTACTTC
CDR3 protein: CASSSRGQETQYF

V gene: TRBV7-8
clone size: .
CDR3 length: 14
J gene: TRBJ2-3
D gene: .
CDR3 DNA: TGTGCCAGCAGCTTGGGCACAGGGTCAGATACGCAGTATTTT
CDR3 protein: CASSLGTGSDTQYF

V gene: TRBV7-2
clone size: .
CDR3 length: 14
J gene: TRBJ1-4
D gene: .
CDR3 DNA: TGTGCCAGCAGCTTAGGTCCGGGAAATGAAAAACTGTTTTTT
CDR3 protein: CASSLGPGNEKLFF

V gene: TRBV6-5
clone size: .
CDR3 length: 14
J gene: TRBJ2-7
D gene: TRBD2
CDR3 DNA: TGTGCCAGCAGCTCTAGCGGGACCTCCTACGAGCAGTACTTC
CDR3 protein: CASSSSGTSYEQYF

V gene: TRBV4-2
clone size: .
CDR3 length: 16
J gene: TRBJ2-5
D gene: TRBD2
CDR3 DNA: TGTGCCAGCAGCCTTCAACTAGCGGGGTCCCGAGAGACCCAGTACTTC
CDR3 protein: CASSLQLAGSRETQYF

V gene: TRBV9
clone size: .
CDR3 length: 14
J gene: TRBJ1-2
D gene: .
CDR3 DNA: TGTGCCAGCAGCGTAGGTGGGGCTATCTATGGCTACACCTTC
CDR3 protein: CASSVGGAIYGYTF

V gene: TRBV5-4
clone size: .
CDR3 length: 19
J gene: TRBJ2-1
D gene: TRBD2
CDR3 DNA: TGTGCCAGCAGCTTTTCGGGACTAGCGGGGGGGCTAGCCTGGAATGAGCAGTTCTTC
CDR3 protein: CASSFSGLAGGLAWNEQFF

V gene: TRBV11-2
clone size: once
CDR3 length: 15
J gene: TRBJ1-1
D gene: TRBD1
CDR3 DNA: TGTGCCAGCAACCAACCGGGACAGAAGAACACTGAAGCTTTCTTT
CDR3 protein: CASNQPGQKNTEAFF

V gene: TRBV7-8
clone size: .
CDR3 length: 15
J gene: TRBJ2-3
D gene: .
CDR3 DNA: TGTGCCAGCAGCTACAGGCATACTAGCACAGATACGCAGTATTTT
CDR3 protein: CASSYRHTSTDTQYF

V gene: TRBV6-1
clone size: .
CDR3 length: 15
J gene: TRBJ1-5
D gene: .
CDR3 DNA: TGTGCCAGCAGTGAAATGGAACAGTACACGCAGCCCCAGCATTTT
CDR3 protein: CASSEMEQYTQPQHF

V gene: TRBV9
clone size: .
CDR3 length: 15
J gene: TRBJ2-1
D gene: TRBD2
CDR3 DNA: TGTGCCAGCAGCTCGACTAGCGGGGGCTACAATGAGCAGTTCTTC
CDR3 protein: CASSSTSGGYNEQFF

V gene: TRBV2
clone size: .
CDR3 length: 15
J gene: TRBJ2-2
D gene: .
CDR3 DNA: TGTGCCAGCAACGAAAACTTAAAGATCTCCGGGGAGCTGTTTTTT
CDR3 protein: CASNENLKISGELFF

V gene: TRBV27
clone size: .
CDR3 length: 15
J gene: TRBJ1-4
D gene: .
CDR3 DNA: TGTGCCAGCAGTTTATCGTCAGAGGTTTGGGAAAAACTGTTTTTT
CDR3 protein: CASSLSSEVWEKLFF

V gene: TRBV19
clone size: .
CDR3 length: 14
J gene: TRBJ2-7
D gene: .
CDR3 DNA: TGTGCCAGTAGTATACAGGCCGCCGTCTACGAGCAGTACTTC
CDR3 protein: CASSIQAAVYEQYF

V gene: TRBV5-4
clone size: .
CDR3 length: 15
J gene: TRBJ1-2
D gene: TRBD1
CDR3 DNA: TGTGCCAGCAGCAAAAGGACAGGAGATGACTATGGCTACACCTTC
CDR3 protein: CASSKRTGDDYGYTF

V gene: TRBV18
clone size: .
CDR3 length: 13
J gene: TRBJ2-3
D gene: TRBD2
CDR3 DNA: TGTGCCAGCCTAGCGGACCCCACAGATACGCAGTATTTT
CDR3 protein: CASLADPTDTQYF

V gene: TRBV7-3
clone size: .
CDR3 length: 14
J gene: TRBJ2-7
D gene: .
CDR3 DNA: TGTGCCAGCAGCCAGGGACACGGACTCTACGAGCAGTACTTC
CDR3 protein: CASSQGHGLYEQYF

V gene: TRBV18
clone size: .
CDR3 length: 13
J gene: TRBJ1-2
D gene: .
CDR3 DNA: TGTGCCAGCTCACCGTCGACAGCCTATGCCTACACCTTC
CDR3 protein: CASSPSTAYAYTF

V gene: TRBV5-4
clone size: .
CDR3 length: 16
J gene: TRBJ2-2
D gene: TRBD2
CDR3 DNA: TGTGCCAGCAGCTTGTCGGCTAGCGGTAACACCGGGGAGCTGTTTTTT
CDR3 protein: CASSLSASGNTGELFF

V gene: TRBV19
clone size: .
CDR3 length: 15
J gene: TRBJ1-2
D gene: .
CDR3 DNA: TGTGCCAGTAGTTCCGGGGGTGGAGCTAACTATGGCTACACCTTC
CDR3 protein: CASSSGGGANYGYTF

V gene: TRBV12-3/TRBV12-4
clone size: .
CDR3 length: 13
J gene: TRBJ1-2
D gene: .
CDR3 DNA: TGTGCCAGCAGTTCAGCGTTCTTATATGGCTACACCTTC
CDR3 protein: CASSSAFLYGYTF

V gene: TRBV29-1
clone size: once
CDR3 length: 16
J gene: TRBJ2-7
D gene: TRBD1
CDR3 DNA: TGCAGCGTTGAAAGCCGGACAGGGGAAGGTCGGTACGAGCAGTACTTC
CDR3 protein: CSVESRTGEGRYEQYF

V gene: TRBV7-2
clone size: .
CDR3 length: 14
J gene: TRBJ1-3
D gene: TRBD1
CDR3 DNA: TGTGCCAGCAGCTTACAGGGGGCTGGAAACACCATATATTTT
CDR3 protein: CASSLQGAGNTIYF

V gene: TRBV18
clone size: .
CDR3 length: 15
J gene: TRBJ1-1
D gene: .
CDR3 DNA: TGTGCCAGCTCAGAGGCAGGGGTGGCGAACACTGAAGCTTTCTTT
CDR3 protein: CASSEAGVANTEAFF

V gene: TRBV30
clone size: .
CDR3 length: 13
J gene: TRBJ1-6
D gene: .
CDR3 DNA: TGTGCCTGGAGTGTAAACCAGGGTGTCACCCTCCACTTT
CDR3 protein: CAWSVNQGVTLHF

V gene: TRBV3-1/TRBV3-2
clone size: .
CDR3 length: 17
J gene: TRBJ1-5
D gene: TRBD1
CDR3 DNA: TGTGCCAGCAGCCAATTATCCGGGACAGGGGGCAATCAGCCCCAGCATTTT
CDR3 protein: CASSQLSGTGGNQPQHF

V gene: TRBV6-1
clone size: .
CDR3 length: 15
J gene: TRBJ1-4
D gene: TRBD1
CDR3 DNA: TGTGCCAGCAGTGAAGGGACAGGGCTTAATGAAAAACTGTTTTTT
CDR3 protein: CASSEGTGLNEKLFF